Listed below are T cell receptor beta chains from one sample, sequenced in a study of blood T cell repertoires in COVID-19. Data came from immunoSEQ multiplex PCR; TCRdb stores just in-frame clones and leaves some out. The sample holds 180,000 or so clones; about 86% are singletons and the top ten take roughly 2.9%. Sequenced: peripheral blood. Receptor source: a woman aged 30 to 39 with active or convalescent COVID-19. CDR3s include the opening cysteine and the closing phenylalanine or tryptophan. The order of the fields is J gene, V gene, D gene, clone size, CDR3 DNA, CDR3 protein. A D gene is named only where the DNA matches it firmly. Not all rows give a size; the values are once, few, many and, for expanded clones, a class.

J: TRBJ2-1
V: TRBV19
D: .
size: once
DNA: TGTGCCAGTAGTAACCTTAGAGCGGTCGCTACCAATGAGCAGTTCTTC
CDR3: CASSNLRAVATNEQFF

J: TRBJ2-1
V: TRBV5-4
D: .
size: .
DNA: TGTGCCAGCAGCTTGGTGTATAATGAGCAGTTCTTC
CDR3: CASSLVYNEQFF

J: TRBJ2-7
V: TRBV5-1
D: .
size: .
DNA: TGCGCCAGCAGCTCGGGGTATAACGAGCAGTACTTC
CDR3: CASSSGYNEQYF

J: TRBJ1-2
V: TRBV19
D: TRBD1
size: .
DNA: TGTGCCAGTAACAGGGGGCCGGGCTATGGCTACACCTTC
CDR3: CASNRGPGYGYTF

J: TRBJ1-4
V: TRBV5-1
D: .
size: few
DNA: TGCGCCAGCAGCTTTTACGGGAGCTATAATGAAAAACTGTTTTTT
CDR3: CASSFYGSYNEKLFF

J: TRBJ1-1
V: TRBV7-2
D: .
size: .
DNA: TGTGCCAGCAGCTTAAGCGGCAGGGGAACTGAAGCTTTCTTT
CDR3: CASSLSGRGTEAFF

J: TRBJ1-4
V: TRBV4-2
D: TRBD1
size: .
DNA: TGTGCCAGCAGTAACCCGGGACAGGGTCATTCAGGACTGTTTTTT
CDR3: CASSNPGQGHSGLFF

J: TRBJ2-7
V: TRBV3-1/TRBV3-2
D: TRBD2
size: .
DNA: TGTGCCAGCAGCCAAGCGAGCGGGAGAATTTCCGAGCAGTACTTC
CDR3: CASSQASGRISEQYF

J: TRBJ2-7
V: TRBV7-2
D: TRBD2
size: .
DNA: TGTGCCAGCAGCCGTACTAGCGGAGAAATCTACGAGCAGTACTTC
CDR3: CASSRTSGEIYEQYF

J: TRBJ2-2
V: TRBV14
D: .
size: .
DNA: TGTGCCAGCAGCCATGGGGGGTTCACCGGGGAGCTGTTTTTT
CDR3: CASSHGGFTGELFF

J: TRBJ1-1
V: TRBV19
D: .
size: .
DNA: TGTGCCAGTAGTTTACAGGGTGTCGACACTGAAGCTTTCTTT
CDR3: CASSLQGVDTEAFF

J: TRBJ2-2
V: TRBV18
D: .
size: .
DNA: TGTGCCAGCTCACGCCTTTCGACAGGGAACACCGGGGAGCTGTTTTTT
CDR3: CASSRLSTGNTGELFF

J: TRBJ2-7
V: TRBV4-2
D: TRBD1
size: few
DNA: TGTGCCAGCAGGCCGGGACAGGGGGCTTACGAGCAGTACTTC
CDR3: CASRPGQGAYEQYF

J: TRBJ2-7
V: TRBV5-6
D: .
size: .
DNA: TGTGCCAGCAGACTAGGAAATACCTACGAGCAGTACTTC
CDR3: CASRLGNTYEQYF

J: TRBJ1-1
V: TRBV5-1
D: .
size: .
DNA: TGCGCCAGCAGCGCCGGGTTACTGAGTGAAGCTTTCTTT
CDR3: CASSAGLLSEAFF

J: TRBJ2-7
V: TRBV14
D: .
size: .
DNA: TGTGCCAGCAGCCAACTTGGCGGTGGTGATATGTTTGAGCAGTACTTC
CDR3: CASSQLGGGDMFEQYF

J: TRBJ2-7
V: TRBV6-5
D: .
size: .
DNA: TGTGCCAGCAACGACGGTGGGAGCTCCTACGAGCAGTACTTC
CDR3: CASNDGGSSYEQYF

J: TRBJ2-7
V: TRBV7-2
D: .
size: few
DNA: TGTGCCAGCAGCTCCAGTAGCCCCGGGAACTACGAGCAGTACTTC
CDR3: CASSSSSPGNYEQYF

J: TRBJ2-7
V: TRBV21-1
D: .
size: .
DNA: TGTGCCAGCAGCAAACAGCAAAATGGGACTAGCGGGAGTTCAGTCTACGAGCAGTACTTC
CDR3: CASSKQQNGTSGSSVYEQYF

J: TRBJ1-2
V: TRBV28
D: .
size: .
DNA: TGTGCCAGCAGTAGGCCGACGAGGCAACATGGCTACACCTTC
CDR3: CASSRPTRQHGYTF

J: TRBJ2-1
V: TRBV15
D: TRBD2
size: .
DNA: TGTGCCACCAGCAGAGATCTCGGGACTAGCGGGAGGGGGCAGTTCTTC
CDR3: CATSRDLGTSGRGQFF

J: TRBJ2-7
V: TRBV5-6
D: .
size: .
DNA: TGTGCCAGCAGTTTCCAGGGGCCGTACGAGCAGTACTTC
CDR3: CASSFQGPYEQYF

J: TRBJ2-3
V: TRBV18
D: .
size: .
DNA: TGTGCCAGCTCACCAGGGAGTTCAGATACGCAGTATTTT
CDR3: CASSPGSSDTQYF

J: TRBJ1-5
V: TRBV4-2
D: TRBD1
size: .
DNA: TGTGCCAGCAGCCAAGTGTATCCTCAGGGGGTCAATCAGCCCCAGCATTTT
CDR3: CASSQVYPQGVNQPQHF

J: TRBJ1-6
V: TRBV6-5
D: TRBD1
size: .
DNA: TGTGCCAGCAGGACAGGGGCGGTTTCTGATTCACCCCTCCACTTT
CDR3: CASRTGAVSDSPLHF

J: TRBJ2-1
V: TRBV29-1
D: TRBD2
size: .
DNA: TGCAGCGTTGAGGCCCCAGCGGGAGTGGGTGAGCAGTTCTTC
CDR3: CSVEAPAGVGEQFF

J: TRBJ2-1
V: TRBV19
D: TRBD2
size: once
DNA: TGTGCCAGTAGGTTTTCCGGGACTAGCGGGGATTTATACTCCTACAATGAGCAGTTCTTC
CDR3: CASRFSGTSGDLYSYNEQFF

J: TRBJ2-1
V: TRBV11-3
D: .
size: .
DNA: TGTGCCAGCAGCTTCAGGGGGGAAGAGTTCTTC
CDR3: CASSFRGEEFF

J: TRBJ1-1
V: TRBV7-9
D: TRBD1
size: few
DNA: TGTGCCAGCAGCCTCCGACAGGGGGTGAACACTGAAGCTTTCTTT
CDR3: CASSLRQGVNTEAFF

J: TRBJ2-7
V: TRBV3-1/TRBV3-2
D: .
size: .
DNA: TGTGCCAGCAGCCAAGAACAGTCCTACGAGCAGTACTTC
CDR3: CASSQEQSYEQYF

J: TRBJ1-2
V: TRBV14
D: TRBD1
size: .
DNA: TGTGCCAGCAGCCACCGGGACAGGGGGCGCTTCAGCTATGGCTACACCTTC
CDR3: CASSHRDRGRFSYGYTF

J: TRBJ2-2
V: TRBV5-1
D: .
size: .
DNA: TGCGCCAGCAGCTTACAGGGAACCGGGGAGCTGTTTTTT
CDR3: CASSLQGTGELFF

J: TRBJ2-5
V: TRBV20-1
D: .
size: .
DNA: TGCAGTGCTAGTGGAGGGGACACCCAAGAGACCCAGTACTTC
CDR3: CSASGGDTQETQYF

J: TRBJ2-7
V: TRBV28
D: TRBD1
size: medium-sized
DNA: TGTGCCAGCAGTTTAGCGGGACAGGGGGCCTACGAGCAGTACTTC
CDR3: CASSLAGQGAYEQYF

J: TRBJ1-2
V: TRBV28
D: .
size: .
DNA: TGTGCCAGCAGACCCGGAGGGGTACGGGGCTACACCTTC
CDR3: CASRPGGVRGYTF

J: TRBJ1-2
V: TRBV29-1
D: .
size: once
DNA: TGCAGCGTTGTAGTCGGAGGGAACTATGGCTACACCTTC
CDR3: CSVVVGGNYGYTF

J: TRBJ2-3
V: TRBV5-1
D: TRBD1
size: .
DNA: TGCGCCAGCAGCGCCCTTACAGGGGTGGGGGCAGATACGCAGTATTTT
CDR3: CASSALTGVGADTQYF

J: TRBJ1-2
V: TRBV6-6
D: TRBD1
size: .
DNA: TGTGCCACCCGGGACAGTTTAAACTATGGCTACACCTTC
CDR3: CATRDSLNYGYTF

J: TRBJ2-5
V: TRBV7-2
D: TRBD2
size: .
DNA: TGTGCCAGCAGCGGGATAGCGGGAGTCAAGACCCAGTACTTC
CDR3: CASSGIAGVKTQYF

J: TRBJ1-3
V: TRBV19
D: .
size: .
DNA: TGTGCCAGCCCAATTTCGGACAGCCCTCCAAATGTCTCTGGAAACACCATATATTTT
CDR3: CASPISDSPPNVSGNTIYF

J: TRBJ2-6
V: TRBV18
D: TRBD1
size: .
DNA: TGTGCCAGCTCACCGCTTGGACAGGCGAGACTTTCCTCTGGGGCCAACGTCCTGACTTTC
CDR3: CASSPLGQARLSSGANVLTF

J: TRBJ2-5
V: TRBV28
D: TRBD2
size: .
DNA: TGTGCCAGCATAGGACTAGCGGGAGTAGGCCAAGAGACCCAGTACTTC
CDR3: CASIGLAGVGQETQYF

J: TRBJ2-5
V: TRBV5-4
D: .
size: .
DNA: TGTGCCAGCAGCTTACCGACAGGCGAAGAGACCCAGTACTTC
CDR3: CASSLPTGEETQYF

J: TRBJ2-7
V: TRBV5-1
D: TRBD1
size: once
DNA: TGCGCCAGCAGCTGGACAGGGGAATTTTGGTACTTC
CDR3: CASSWTGEFWYF

J: TRBJ2-1
V: TRBV2
D: TRBD2
size: .
DNA: TGTGCCAGCAGCTCAGGACTAGCCTCCTACAATGAGCAGTTCTTC
CDR3: CASSSGLASYNEQFF

J: TRBJ1-4
V: TRBV5-1
D: .
size: few
DNA: TGCGCCAGCAGTAACGAAAACGGGAATGAAAAACTGTTTTTT
CDR3: CASSNENGNEKLFF

J: TRBJ2-7
V: TRBV6-5
D: TRBD1
size: once
DNA: TGTGCCAGCAGTTTGACAGGGCCAGGAACCTACGAGCAGTACTTC
CDR3: CASSLTGPGTYEQYF

J: TRBJ2-3
V: TRBV30
D: .
size: once
DNA: TGTGCCTGGAGTGTACCGGTTGCGGATACGCAGTATTTT
CDR3: CAWSVPVADTQYF

J: TRBJ1-1
V: TRBV6-6
D: TRBD1
size: once
DNA: TGTGCCAGCAGAGACCCCGGGACAGGGGTCACTGAAGCTTTCTTT
CDR3: CASRDPGTGVTEAFF

J: TRBJ1-2
V: TRBV19
D: TRBD1
size: .
DNA: TGTGCCAGTCAACTAGGACAGGACTATGGCTACACCTTC
CDR3: CASQLGQDYGYTF

J: TRBJ2-5
V: TRBV5-1
D: TRBD2
size: .
DNA: TGCGCCAGCAGCTCCCGACTAGCGGGGGCAGAGACCCAGTACTTC
CDR3: CASSSRLAGAETQYF

J: TRBJ2-4
V: TRBV29-1
D: .
size: .
DNA: TGCAGCGTTGAAGAGGGGCAGGGGGGATACCTAGCCAAAAACATTCAGTACTTC
CDR3: CSVEEGQGGYLAKNIQYF

J: TRBJ2-2
V: TRBV4-1
D: .
size: .
DNA: TGCGCCAGCAGCCAAGGACAGCCGAACACCGGGGAGCTGTTTTTT
CDR3: CASSQGQPNTGELFF